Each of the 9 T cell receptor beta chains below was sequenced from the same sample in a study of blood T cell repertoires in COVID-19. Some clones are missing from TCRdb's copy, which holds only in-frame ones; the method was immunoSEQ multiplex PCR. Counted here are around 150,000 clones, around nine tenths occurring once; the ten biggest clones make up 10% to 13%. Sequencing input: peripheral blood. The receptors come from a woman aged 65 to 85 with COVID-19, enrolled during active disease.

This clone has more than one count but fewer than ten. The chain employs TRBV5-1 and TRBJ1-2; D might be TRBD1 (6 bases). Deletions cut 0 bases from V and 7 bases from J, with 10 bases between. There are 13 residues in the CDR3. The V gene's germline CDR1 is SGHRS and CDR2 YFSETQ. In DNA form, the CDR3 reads TGCGCCAGCAGCTTGGGAGGGGGAAGTGGCTACACCTTC. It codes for CASSLGGGSGYTF.

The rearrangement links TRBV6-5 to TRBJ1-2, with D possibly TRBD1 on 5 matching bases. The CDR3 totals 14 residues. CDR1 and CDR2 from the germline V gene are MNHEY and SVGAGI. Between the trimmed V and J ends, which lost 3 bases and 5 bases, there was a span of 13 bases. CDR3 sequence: CASSYTVGGYGYTF. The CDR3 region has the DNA TGTGCCAGCAGTTATACGGTTGGGGGGTATGGCTACACCTTC.

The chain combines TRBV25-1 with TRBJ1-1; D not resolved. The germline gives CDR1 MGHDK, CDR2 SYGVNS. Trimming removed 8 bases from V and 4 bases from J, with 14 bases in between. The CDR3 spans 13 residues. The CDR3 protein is CASSPAFGTEAFF. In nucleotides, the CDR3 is TGTGCCAGCTCCCCCGCCTTCGGCACTGAAGCTTTCTTT.

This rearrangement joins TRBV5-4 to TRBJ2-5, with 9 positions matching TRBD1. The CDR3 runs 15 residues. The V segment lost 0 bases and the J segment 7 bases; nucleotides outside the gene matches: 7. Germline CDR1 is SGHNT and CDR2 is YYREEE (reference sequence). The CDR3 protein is CASSLGQDRGRTQYF. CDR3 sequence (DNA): TGTGCCAGCAGCTTGGGGCAGGACAGGGGAAGGACCCAGTACTTC.

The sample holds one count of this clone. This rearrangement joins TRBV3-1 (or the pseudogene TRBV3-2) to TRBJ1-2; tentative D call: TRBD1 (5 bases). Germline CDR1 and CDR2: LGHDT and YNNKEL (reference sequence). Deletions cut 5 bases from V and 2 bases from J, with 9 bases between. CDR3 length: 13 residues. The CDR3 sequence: CASSYQGNYGYTF. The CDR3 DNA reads TGTGCCAGCAGCTACCAGGGAAACTATGGCTACACCTTC.

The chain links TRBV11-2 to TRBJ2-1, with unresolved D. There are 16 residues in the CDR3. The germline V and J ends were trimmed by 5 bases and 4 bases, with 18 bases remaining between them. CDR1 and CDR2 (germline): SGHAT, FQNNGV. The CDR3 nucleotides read TGTGCCAGCAGCCCCCGTGAGGCAGTTGGGTACAATGAGCAGTTCTTC. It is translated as CASSPREAVGYNEQFF. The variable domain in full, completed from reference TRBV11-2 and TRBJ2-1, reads EAGVAQSPRYKIIEKRQSVAFWCNPISGHATLYWYQQILGQGPKLLIQFQNNGVVDDSQLPKDRFSAERLKGVDSTLKIQPAKLEDSAVYLCASSPREAVGYNEQFFGPGTRLTVL.

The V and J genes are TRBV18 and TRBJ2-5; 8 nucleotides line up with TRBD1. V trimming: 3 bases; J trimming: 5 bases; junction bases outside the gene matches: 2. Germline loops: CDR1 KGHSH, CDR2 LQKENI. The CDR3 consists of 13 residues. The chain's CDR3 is CASSPRDRETQYF. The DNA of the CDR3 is TGTGCCAGCTCACCCCGGGACAGGGAGACCCAGTACTTC. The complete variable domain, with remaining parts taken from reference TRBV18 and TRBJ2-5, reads NAGVMQNPRHLVRRRGQEARLRCSPMKGHSHVYWYRQLPEEGLKFMVYLQKENIIDESGMPKERFSAEFPKEGPSILRIQQVVRGDSAAYFCASSPRDRETQYFGPGTRLLVL.

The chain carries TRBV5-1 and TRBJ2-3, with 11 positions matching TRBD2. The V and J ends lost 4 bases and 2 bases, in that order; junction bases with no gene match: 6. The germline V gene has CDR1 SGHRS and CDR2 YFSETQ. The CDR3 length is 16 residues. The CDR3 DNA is TGCGCCAGCAGCCGTATACTAGCGGGAGACACAGATACGCAGTATTTT. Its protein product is CASSRILAGDTDTQYF.

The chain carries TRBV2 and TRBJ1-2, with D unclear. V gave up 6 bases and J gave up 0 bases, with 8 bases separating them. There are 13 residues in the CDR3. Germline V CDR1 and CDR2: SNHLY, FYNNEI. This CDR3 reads CASSVDTNYGYTF. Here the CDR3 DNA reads TGTGCCAGCAGCGTTGACACTAACTATGGCTACACCTTC.